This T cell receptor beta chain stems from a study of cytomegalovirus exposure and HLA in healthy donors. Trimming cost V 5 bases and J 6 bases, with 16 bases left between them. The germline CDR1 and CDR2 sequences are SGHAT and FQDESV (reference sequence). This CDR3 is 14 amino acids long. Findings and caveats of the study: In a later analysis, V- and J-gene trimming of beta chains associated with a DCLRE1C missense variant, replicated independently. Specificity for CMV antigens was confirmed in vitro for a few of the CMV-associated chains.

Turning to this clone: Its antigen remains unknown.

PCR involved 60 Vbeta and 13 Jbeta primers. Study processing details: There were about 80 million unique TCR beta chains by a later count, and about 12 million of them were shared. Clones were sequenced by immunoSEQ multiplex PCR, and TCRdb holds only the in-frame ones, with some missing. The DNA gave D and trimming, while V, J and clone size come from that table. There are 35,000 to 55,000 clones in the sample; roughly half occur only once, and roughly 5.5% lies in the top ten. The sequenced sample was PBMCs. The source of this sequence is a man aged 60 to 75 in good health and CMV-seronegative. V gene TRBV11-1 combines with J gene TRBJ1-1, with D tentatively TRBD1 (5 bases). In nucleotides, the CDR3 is TGTGCCAGCAGCCAAACGCCAGGAGGGGCTGAAGCTTTCTTT. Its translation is CASSQTPGGAEAFF.